This TCR beta chain was recovered during a study of radiation and T cells in renal cell carcinoma. Study-wide context: Nephrectomy followed 15 Gy stereotactic body radiation by 4 weeks.

Indicated time point: blood 2 weeks post-SBRT. Described treatment: 15 Gy SBRT to primary tumor, nephrectomy 4 weeks later. Radiation-treated patients gave blood at baseline, week 2 and week 4. TCRdb's copy holds only in-frame clones and misses some; the assay was immunoSEQ multiplex PCR. This sample has 100,000 to 150,000 clones, with 85% to 90% found just once. V lost 5 bases, J lost 2 bases, and 10 bases stayed unmatched. CDR1 is SGHRS, CDR2 YFSETQ, per germline. There are 15 residues in the CDR3. The chain has TRBV5-1 and TRBJ2-7; 7 positions match TRBD1. The starting material was blood, obtained from a patient whose treatment included radiotherapy and nephrectomy. This clonotype originated in a woman in her 70s with renal cell carcinoma. The CDR3 spells CASRLGTASTYEQYF. DNA of the CDR3: TGCGCCAGCAGACTGGGGACAGCTAGTACCTACGAGCAGTACTTC.